The 28 T cell receptor beta chains listed next were all sequenced from one sample in a study of cytomegalovirus exposure and HLA in healthy donors. PCR primers comprised 60 Vbeta and 13 Jbeta primers. Assay used: immunoSEQ multiplex PCR; TCRdb lists only in-frame clones, some missing. The table records roughly 140,000 clones, about 80% of them present only once. The source material was PBMCs. The receptor set was obtained from a woman in her 50s in good health and CMV-seropositive.

The rearrangement joins TRBV7-2 to TRBJ1-2; possibly TRBD1 for D (6 bases). V was cut by 1 base and J by 4 bases, with 10 bases left in between. The CDR3 contains 14 residues. The germline CDR1 and CDR2 sequences are SGHTA and FQGNSA. CDR3 region: CASSLGGQSYGYTF. The CDR3 nucleotides read TGTGCCAGCAGCTTAGGAGGACAGAGCTATGGCTACACCTTC.

V and J are TRBV2 and TRBJ1-2, with D unclear. The germline V gene encodes CDR1 SNHLY and CDR2 FYNNEI. V lost 2 bases, J lost 9 bases, and 16 bases lay in between. There are 14 residues in the CDR3. CDR3 sequence: CASSEKDDTGCYTF. DNA of the CDR3: TGTGCCAGCAGTGAAAAGGATGACACGGGATGCTACACCTTC.

This rearrangement joins TRBV10-1 to TRBJ1-1, with D possibly TRBD1 on 6 matching bases. Germline-derived CDR1 and CDR2 are WNHNN and SYGVQD (reference sequence). The CDR3 runs to 15 residues. With 4 bases removed from V and 2 bases from J, the gap between germline ends came to 14 bases. The CDR3 protein is CASSGGRGFNTEAFF. CDR3 coding DNA: TGCGCCAGCAGTGGAGGCAGGGGCTTTAACACTGAAGCTTTCTTT.

This clone was recorded a few times. CDR3 residues: CASSPGVHEQYF. The CDR3, as DNA: TGTGCCAGCAGCCCAGGGGTCCACGAGCAGTACTTC. The chain is built from TRBV27 and TRBJ2-7; tentative D call: TRBD1 (6 bases). This CDR3 spans 12 amino acids. Germline-derived CDR1 and CDR2 are MNHEY and SMNVEV (reference sequence). V was pared by 6 bases and J by 5 bases, with 11 bases between.

This chain uses TRBV6-5 with TRBJ1-6; D is unclear. Germline values: CDR1 MNHEY, CDR2 SVGAGI. This CDR3 comprises 14 residues. The V and J ends lost 6 bases and 9 bases respectively, with 15 bases between them. The CDR3 nucleotides are TGTGCCAGCAGAAAGGACGGGATAACTTCACCCCTCCACTTT. It translates to CASRKDGITSPLHF.

The rearrangement uses TRBV4-3 and TRBJ1-6, with D possibly being TRBD1 (6 bases). The CDR3 contains 14 residues. CDR1 is LGHNA and CDR2 is YSLEER in the germline V gene. V lost 1 base and J lost 10, with 11 bases in between. CDR3 region: CASSQVGGGSPLHF. CDR3 nucleotides: TGCGCCAGCAGCCAAGTTGGTGGGGGCTCACCCCTCCACTTT.

The chain is built from TRBV5-1 and TRBJ2-7; 9 bases align to TRBD1. Trimming removed 2 bases from V and 2 bases from J; junction bases left unmatched: 2. The CDR3 consists of 14 residues. Germline loops: CDR1 SGHRS, CDR2 YFSETQ. CDR3 region: CASSFGTGPYEQYF. The CDR3 DNA reads TGCGCCAGCAGCTTTGGGACAGGGCCCTACGAGCAGTACTTC.

This rearrangement joins TRBV7-7 to TRBJ2-3; D is uncertain. Trimming took 5 bases from V and 6 from J, leaving 12 bases between them. Germline V gene lookup returns CDR1 SSHAT and CDR2 FNYEAQ (reference sequence). The CDR3 sequence is 13 residues long. CDR3 loop: CASSPVFGDTQYF. The DNA of the CDR3 is TGTGCCAGCAGCCCTGTGTTCGGGGATACGCAGTATTTT.

This clone appeared once. This rearrangement joins TRBV5-1 to TRBJ2-7; 7 bases agree with TRBD1. V dropped 0 bases and J dropped 3; count of bases not matched to a gene: 3. The CDR3 spans 14 residues. Germline CDR1 SGHRS, CDR2 YFSETQ. The CDR3 DNA is TGCGCCAGCAGCTTGGGTACAGGGGTCTACGAGCAGTACTTC. This translates into CASSLGTGVYEQYF.

The genes are TRBV4-2 and TRBJ2-1; D possibly corresponds to TRBD2 (6 bases). Germline CDR1 reads LGHNA; CDR2 reads YNFKEQ. CDR3 length: 17 amino acids. The ends were cut back, 4 bases at V and 6 bases at J, with 22 bases in the middle. The CDR3 DNA sequence: TGTGCCAGCAGCCCGGCGCCGACAGAGACTAGATCCAATGAGCAGTTCTTC. It is translated as CASSPAPTETRSNEQFF.

This clone was seen more than once but under ten times. V is TRBV5-4 and J is TRBJ2-3, with a possible D match to TRBD1 (6 bases). Trimming shortened V by 4 bases and J by 2 bases, and 14 bases separated the two germline ends. This CDR3 is built from 15 residues. Germline CDR1 SGHNT, CDR2 YYREEE (reference sequence). CDR3 sequence: CASSPTRGHTDTQYF. CDR3 nucleotides: TGTGCCAGCAGCCCTACCAGGGGCCACACAGATACGCAGTATTTT.

This rearrangement joins TRBV19 to TRBJ2-7; 7 nucleotides align to TRBD1. The CDR3 sequence is 14 residues long. Germline lookup yields CDR1 LNHDA and CDR2 SQIVND (reference sequence). The junction had 8 bases not matched to a gene; V was cut back by 6 bases and J by 3 bases. The CDR3 coding sequence is TGTGCCAGTAGAAACACAGGGGTCAGCTACGAGCAGTACTTC. Its translation: CASRNTGVSYEQYF.

CDR3: CASSPRQGQDTIYF. As DNA, the CDR3 is TGTGCCAGCAGCCCCAGACAGGGGCAGGACACCATATATTTT. This chain uses TRBV7-8 with TRBJ1-3; TRBD1 matches at 8 bases. The germline V gene has CDR1 SGHVS and CDR2 FQNEAQ. J gave up 8 bases and V 5 bases, and 8 bases lay outside the gene matches. The CDR3 is 14 amino acids.

The rearrangement links TRBV19 to TRBJ2-2; 7 bases are a match to TRBD2. V trimming: 6 bases; J trimming: 5 bases; junction bases outside the gene matches: 12. The CDR3 sequence is 16 residues long. Germline values: CDR1 LNHDA, CDR2 SQIVND (reference sequence). The CDR3 sequence: CASSLGLGWETGELFF. The CDR3, as DNA: TGTGCCAGTAGCCTCGGACTAGGATGGGAAACCGGGGAGCTGTTTTTT.

This clone has just a few counts. This chain connects TRBV9 to TRBJ2-3, with D possibly TRBD2 on 7 matching bases. From germline, CDR1 is SGDLS and CDR2 YYNGEE. This CDR3 has 16 amino acids. V lost 4 bases to trimming and J lost 6 bases, with 21 bases between them. The CDR3 is CASSPLGRGRSDTQYF. DNA for the CDR3: TGTGCCAGCAGCCCGCTGGGGCGGGGGCGCTCGGATACGCAGTATTTT.

This clone was seen only a few times. The chain is built from TRBV11-2 and TRBJ1-1; maybe TRBD1 (6 bases). This CDR3 region has 13 residues. Per the germline V gene, CDR1 is SGHAT and CDR2 is FQNNGV. V lost 0 bases to trimming and J lost 8 bases, with 10 bases between them. In DNA, the CDR3 is TGTGCCAGCAGCTTAGATCGGACAGCCGAAGCTTTCTTT. It translates to CASSLDRTAEAFF. Combining the CDR3 with reference TRBV11-2 and TRBJ1-1 gives the whole variable domain EAGVAQSPRYKIIEKRQSVAFWCNPISGHATLYWYQQILGQGPKLLIQFQNNGVVDDSQLPKDRFSAERLKGVDSTLKIQPAKLEDSAVYLCASSLDRTAEAFFGQGTRLTVV.

In its sample, this clone was seen a few times. This chain connects TRBV28 to TRBJ1-2; TRBD1 matches 10 bases. The CDR3 has 16 amino acids. Trimming cost V 3 bases and J 3 bases; bases outside gene matches: 7. Germline V gene lookup returns CDR1 MDHEN and CDR2 SYDVKM. The CDR3 DNA is TGTGCCAGCAGTTTTCGGTGGGACAGGGGTTACTATGGCTACACCTTC. This gives the protein CASSFRWDRGYYGYTF.

This chain's CDR3 is CASSLSLTGTGELFF. CDR3 sequence (DNA): TGTGCCAGCAGCTTATCCCTAACGGGCACCGGGGAGCTGTTTTTT. The chain couples TRBV7-8 to TRBJ2-2, with D unclear. CDR1 SGHVS and CDR2 FQNEAQ come from the germline V gene. Trimming removed 2 bases from V and 4 bases from J, with 11 bases in between. The CDR3 extends over 15 amino acids.

The V gene is TRBV6-4, the J gene TRBJ2-2; 7 nucleotides agree with TRBD2. Germline CDR1 and CDR2: MRHNA and SNTAGT. V lost 6 bases, J lost 0 bases, and 4 bases stayed unmatched. The CDR3 is made up of 15 amino acids. The CDR3 DNA is TGTGCCAGCAGACAGAGCGGGGCGAACACCGGGGAGCTGTTTTTT. Amino acid sequence: CASRQSGANTGELFF.

This chain links TRBV7-8 with TRBJ2-7, with TRBD2 as a possible D gene (5 bases). This CDR3 region has 15 residues. Germline CDR1 is SGHVS and CDR2 is FQNEAQ. Trimming cost V 0 bases and J 5 bases, with 14 bases left between them. CDR3 sequence (DNA): TGTGCCAGCAGCTTAGCAGCAGATAGCGCTGACGAGCAGTACTTC. Residues: CASSLAADSADEQYF.

The chain couples TRBV4-1 to TRBJ1-5; D is possibly TRBD1 (6 bases). The CDR3 length is 13 residues. CDR1 MGHRA and CDR2 YSYEKL come from the germline V gene. V shed 0 bases and J shed 11 bases, with 11 bases lying between them. The CDR3 loop reads CASSQDRGATQHF. CDR3 coding DNA: TGCGCCAGCAGCCAAGATCGGGGGGCGACCCAGCATTTT.

Concerning this clone: Other nucleotide sequences from this sample produce the same CDR3. This chain connects TRBV28 to TRBJ2-7; tentative D call: TRBD1 (5 bases). V lost 5 bases and J 0 bases, leaving 8 bases between the germline ends. The CDR3 is 13 residues long. The germline V gene has CDR1 MDHEN and CDR2 SYDVKM. The CDR3 here is CASSIDSSYEQYF. CDR3 nucleotide sequence: TGTGCCAGCAGTATAGACAGCTCCTACGAGCAGTACTTC.

The rearrangement links TRBV12-5 to TRBJ1-4; D is ambiguous. The CDR3 spans 14 residues. Trimming took 1 base from V and 8 from J, leaving 11 bases between them. The germline V gene encodes CDR1 LGHNT and CDR2 FRNRAP. The CDR3 region is CASGLDILFEKLFF. The CDR3 DNA reads TGTGCTAGTGGTTTGGACATTCTGTTCGAAAAACTGTTTTTT.

The chain couples TRBV11-3 to TRBJ1-4, with D maybe TRBD1 (5 bases). From germline, CDR1 is SGHNT and CDR2 YENEEA. V shed 2 bases and J shed 11 bases, with 9 bases lying between them. The CDR3 runs 12 residues. DNA for the CDR3: TGTGCCAGCAGCTTATTTGGGGGGAAACTGTTTTTT. Its protein is CASSLFGGKLFF. Variable domain in full (rest from reference TRBV11-3 and TRBJ1-4): EAGVVQSPRYKIIEKKQPVAFWCNPISGHNTLYWYLQNLGQGPELLIRYENEEAVDDSQLPKDRFSAERLKGVDSTLKIQPAELGDSAVYLCASSLFGGKLFFGSGTQLSVL.

The chain joins TRBV7-3 to TRBJ2-3; the D gene is possibly TRBD2 (7 bases). CDR1 and CDR2 from the germline V gene are SGHTA and FQGTGA. Trimming took off 5 bases at V and 3 bases at J, with 12 bases between the two ends. The CDR3 has 14 residues. Written as DNA, the CDR3 is TGTGCCAGCAGCGAAAAGGGGGGGACAGATACGCAGTATTTT. This codes for CASSEKGGTDTQYF.

This chain uses TRBV7-9 with TRBJ1-1; possible D gene TRBD1, 6 bases. Trimming stripped 0 bases from V and 5 bases from J, with 13 bases between. The CDR3 covers 15 residues. Germline lookup yields CDR1 SEHNR and CDR2 FQNEAQ (reference sequence). CDR3 region: CASSLAIGGGTEAFF. The CDR3 DNA reads as TGTGCCAGCAGCTTAGCGATAGGGGGTGGGACTGAAGCTTTCTTT.

The chain couples TRBV5-4 to TRBJ2-7; tentatively, D is TRBD1 (6 bases). The V and J ends lost 2 bases and 6 bases respectively, with 12 bases between them. This CDR3 is 13 amino acids long. In germline, CDR1 is SGHNT, CDR2 YYREEE (reference sequence). The CDR3 region has the DNA TGTGCCAGCAGCTTCCTACAGGGTGGCGAGCAGTACTTC. As protein: CASSFLQGGEQYF.

This clone has only a few counts. The chain uses TRBV18 and TRBJ2-1; D is perhaps TRBD1 (5 bases). Per germline, CDR1 KGHSH and CDR2 LQKENI. CDR3 length: 13 amino acids. Trimming shortened V by 6 bases and J by 9 bases, and 15 bases separated the two germline ends. The CDR3 DNA is TGTGCCAGCTCGTACGACAGCGCCGGTGAGCAGTTCTTC. Protein sequence: CASSYDSAGEQFF.